These 15 T cell receptor beta chains were sequenced from one sample in a study of blood T cell repertoires in COVID-19. Using immunoSEQ multiplex PCR, the repertoire was profiled, and TCRdb retains in-frame clones only, with some absent. This table has under 200,000 clones, 80% to 90% appearing once. The sequencing sample was made of PBMCs or T cells enriched from blood (not recorded which). The receptors stem from a woman aged 45-60 years who had recovered from COVID-19.

This clone was detected only a few times. The chain has TRBV7-3 and TRBJ2-1; 12 bases fit TRBD2. Trimming removed 5 bases from V and 8 bases from J; junction bases left unmatched: 10. This CDR3 is built from 16 residues. The germline gives CDR1 SGHTA, CDR2 FQGTGA. CDR3 DNA: TGTGCCAGCAGCATCCAGACTAGCGGGGGAAGGGATGAGCAGTTCTTC. It translates to CASSIQTSGGRDEQFF.

CDR3 nucleotide sequence: TGTGCCAGCAGCTTCCAGGCCTCGTCCGGGGAGCTGTTTTTT. Its translation is CASSFQASSGELFF. The chain recombines TRBV11-2 with TRBJ2-2; D is unresolved. The CDR3 contains 14 residues. Trimming took off 3 bases at V and 6 bases at J, with 11 bases between the two ends. Germline V gives CDR1 SGHAT, CDR2 FQNNGV.

This chain connects TRBV4-3 to TRBJ2-4, with 7 bases aligning to TRBD2. V gave up 4 bases and J gave up 8 bases; unmatched junction bases: 8. Germline V gives CDR1 LGHNA, CDR2 YSLEER. The CDR3 consists of 14 residues. CDR3: CASSPAGEGYIQYF. The CDR3 bases are TGCGCCAGCAGCCCTGCCGGGGAGGGATACATTCAGTACTTC.

The chain has TRBV6-1 and TRBJ1-1; 7 nucleotides match TRBD1. J gave up 5 bases and V 0 bases, and 6 bases lay outside the gene matches. Germline V gene sequence: CDR1 MNHNS, CDR2 SASEGT. This CDR3 region has 15 residues. CDR3 protein: CASSEAGIQGTEAFF. CDR3 in DNA: TGTGCCAGCAGTGAAGCGGGGATACAGGGGACTGAAGCTTTCTTT.

The rearrangement links TRBV11-1 to TRBJ2-5; D is unresolved. The V end lost 4 bases, the J end lost 7 bases, and 10 bases lay between the germline ends. The length of the CDR3 is 12 residues. The germline V gene encodes CDR1 SGHAT and CDR2 FQDESV (reference sequence). Written as DNA, the CDR3 is TGTGCCAGCAGCTATGGAGACTCGACCCAGTACTTC. Protein: CASSYGDSTQYF.

The chain combines TRBV18 with TRBJ1-3; D possibly corresponds to TRBD1 (5 bases). With 2 bases removed from V and 2 bases from J, the gap between germline ends came to 7 bases. The germline CDR1 and CDR2 sequences are KGHSH and LQKENI. The CDR3 loop spans 14 amino acids. DNA for the CDR3: TGTGCCAGCTCACCAGGGACTCCTGGAAACACCATATATTTT. Translated, it gives CASSPGTPGNTIYF.

The chain joins TRBV11-2 to TRBJ2-7; 9 bases align to TRBD2. Germline V lookup: CDR1 SGHAT, CDR2 FQNNGV. CDR3 size: 14 residues. V was pared by 3 bases and J by 2 bases, with 2 bases of the junction left unmatched. The CDR3 DNA reads as TGTGCCAGCAGCTTGTCTAGCGGGGCCTACGAGCAGTACTTC. Amino acid sequence: CASSLSSGAYEQYF.

This clone was found once. The chain carries TRBV3-1 (or the pseudogene TRBV3-2) and TRBJ1-4; 8 bases align to TRBD1. CDR1 LGHDT and CDR2 YNNKEL come from the germline V gene (reference sequence). This CDR3 region has 17 residues. Trimming at V came to 5 bases and at J to 3 bases, leaving 11 bases not matched to a gene. CDR3 in DNA: TGTGCCAGCAGCACCCGACAGGGGTTGTTTGCTAATGAAAAACTGTTTTTT. Translation: CASSTRQGLFANEKLFF.

The V and J genes are TRBV5-5 and TRBJ1-1; TRBD1 matches at 7 bases. J gave up 4 bases and V 3 bases, and 9 bases lay outside the gene matches. The CDR3 extends over 15 amino acids. Germline V gene lookup returns CDR1 SGHKS and CDR2 YYEKEE (reference sequence). Written as DNA, the CDR3 is TGTGCCAGCAGCTCAATCGTACAGGGGAGCACTGAAGCTTTCTTT. Protein sequence: CASSSIVQGSTEAFF.

The chain carries TRBV28 and TRBJ1-4; TRBD1 matches at 9 bases. The CDR3 totals 16 residues. The trim removed 6 bases at V and 7 bases at J, leaving 12 bases unmatched. Germline CDR1 and CDR2: MDHEN and SYDVKM. The CDR3 is CASSQFWDREREKLFF. Here the CDR3 DNA reads TGTGCCAGCAGCCAGTTCTGGGACAGGGAACGTGAAAAACTGTTTTTT.

This clone was counted only a few times. In nucleotides, the CDR3 is TGTGCCAGCAGCGCGGACTATTACTCCTACAATGAGCAGTTCTTC. It yields the protein CASSADYYSYNEQFF. The chain carries TRBV9 and TRBJ2-1; D is possibly TRBD2 (6 bases). V was cut by 3 bases and J by 0 bases, with 10 bases left in between. The CDR3 is made up of 15 amino acids. In germline, CDR1 is SGDLS, CDR2 YYNGEE.

The chain employs TRBV28 and TRBJ2-7; perhaps TRBD2 as D (6 bases). CDR3 length equals 14 residues. The germline V gene encodes CDR1 MDHEN and CDR2 SYDVKM. V lost 5 bases and J 6 bases, leaving 17 bases between the germline ends. This chain's CDR3 is CASSRGTWTTEQYF. CDR3 coding DNA: TGTGCCAGCAGTCGCGGGACCTGGACCACCGAGCAGTACTTC.

This sequence joins TRBV6-2 or TRBV6-3 and TRBJ2-7; D is possibly TRBD2 (5 bases). Trimming pared 0 bases from V and 4 bases from J, leaving 22 bases between. Germline V gene sequence: CDR1 MNHEY, CDR2 SVGEGT. The CDR3 loop spans 18 amino acids. CDR3 sequence: CASSYSRANPQRAYEQYF. CDR3 DNA sequence: TGTGCCAGCAGTTACTCGAGGGCCAACCCCCAGAGGGCTTACGAGCAGTACTTC.

About this clone itself: One junction end disagrees with the germline gene, perhaps due to a read error. The rearrangement links TRBV2 to TRBJ1-1, with D possibly TRBD1 on 5 matching bases. Germline loops: CDR1 SNHLY, CDR2 FYNNEI. CDR3 length equals 14 residues. For the CDR3, the DNA is TGTGCCAGCAGGGAAGAACAGGTCAGTACTGAAGCTTTCTTT. It specifies CASREEQVSTEAFF. Based on the CDR3 plus reference TRBV2 and TRBJ1-1, the full variable domain is EPEVTQTPSHQVTQMGQEVILRCVPISNHLYFYWYRQILGQKVEFLVSFYNNEISEKSEIFDDQFSVERPDGSNFTLKIRSTKLEDSAMYFCASREEQVSTEAFFGQGTRLTVV.

V and J are TRBV2 and TRBJ1-3, with D perhaps matching TRBD1 (6 bases). Germline-derived CDR1 and CDR2 are SNHLY and FYNNEI. V lost 5 bases to trimming and J lost 0 bases, with 11 bases between them. There are 15 residues in the CDR3. CDR3: CASSRQAGSGNTIYF. As DNA, the CDR3 is TGTGCCAGCAGTCGACAGGCCGGCTCTGGAAACACCATATATTTT.